This TCR beta chain was documented in a study of identical twins. Broader study findings: For cord blood, abundant beta clonotypes had fewer insertions, unlike memory repertoires, which showed none. Twins' surplus sharing was weaker for beta out-of-frame sequences. Zero-insertion analyses might be partly confounded by invariant T cells like MAIT and iNKT. It was cross-sectional statistical analysis, not following the same donors, that the conclusions relied on.

CDR1 DFQATT and CDR2 SNEGSKA come from the germline V gene (reference sequence). The CDR3 has 13 amino acids. With 3 bases clipped from V and 2 bases from J, the junction kept 4 bases outside the gene matches. Note on this clonotype: The antigen is undetermined.

A single record per CDR3 protein comes from TCRdb applying MiXCR to the 5' RACE reads. Of around 480,000 distinct CDR3 sequences in the sample, 14% were seen once. The same sample was also studied in work on yellow fever vaccine responses in identical twins.

The receptor's source is a woman in her late teens or twenties in good health. This chain uses TRBV20-1 with TRBJ2-7; 7 nucleotides line up with TRBD2. The sequencing input was CD4+ T cells sorted from blood. Here the CDR3 DNA reads TGCAGTGCTAGTCGGGGACTAACCTACGAGCAGTACTTC. Protein product: CSASRGLTYEQYF.